These T cell receptor beta chains were read from a single sample in a study of PD-1 blockade in classical Hodgkin lymphoma. Some clones are missing from TCRdb's copy, which holds only in-frame ones; the method was immunoSEQ multiplex PCR. Counted here are some 100,000 clones, about 89% occurring once; the ten biggest clones make up under 8%. The sequenced sample was peripheral blood mononuclear cells (PBMCs), obtained before the second cycle of nivolumab. The source is a human donor with classical Hodgkin lymphoma. The conserved cysteine and the conserved F or W are not part of the CDR3 here. Clone size is not always given. Where it is, it says once, few, many or a class for expanded clones.

V gene: TRBV7-2; clone size: -; CDR3 length: 13; CDR3 protein: ASSSRDRGHVEQY
V gene: TRBV27; clone size: -; CDR3 length: 12; CDR3 protein: ASTSEGGLYGYT
V gene: TRBV5-4; clone size: -; CDR3 length: 12; CDR3 protein: ASSSERVLNEQY
V gene: TRBV18; clone size: -; CDR3 length: 10; CDR3 protein: ASSQTEYEQY
V gene: TRBV28; clone size: few; CDR3 length: 10; CDR3 protein: ASSSGSGEAF
V gene: TRBV30; clone size: -; CDR3 length: 11; CDR3 protein: AWSQIYNTEAF
V gene: TRBV19; clone size: -; CDR3 length: 12; CDR3 protein: ASSMGVGGYEQY
V gene: TRBV29-1; clone size: -; CDR3 length: 11; CDR3 protein: SVATSGDETQY
V gene: TRBV7-3; clone size: -; CDR3 length: 10; CDR3 protein: ASSLGGYGYT
V gene: TRBV10-3; clone size: -; CDR3 length: 11; CDR3 protein: AISDTVLVEQY
V gene: TRBV7-2; clone size: once; CDR3 length: 14; CDR3 protein: ASSLVGSSTLSEQF
V gene: TRBV27; clone size: -; CDR3 length: 11; CDR3 protein: ASSSGPPYEQY
V gene: TRBV9; clone size: few; CDR3 length: 13; CDR3 protein: ASSPGEGWNEKLF
V gene: TRBV4-3; clone size: -; CDR3 length: 12; CDR3 protein: ASSQFRGQETQY
V gene: TRBV6-5; clone size: -; CDR3 length: 9; CDR3 protein: ASSSNEKLF